This T cell receptor (beta chain) appears in the sequencing data of a study of human T cells and chemical hapten exposure. V was shortened by 9 bases and J by 0 bases, with 18 bases between the two germline ends. From germline, CDR1 is SGHRS and CDR2 YFSETQ. CDR3 length: 15 residues. This clonotype was detected a few times. Its specificity is unknown. Described time point: patch test 3, about 24 weeks after DPC sensitization. Documented treatment: therapeutic diphenylcyclopropenone sensitization with weekly scalp DPC. Single cDNA molecules in the library carried unique molecular identifiers attached during preparation. Each CDR3 protein gets one entry after TCRdb re-called the RACE reads with MiXCR. This sample has some 110,000 distinct CDR3 sequences, with 10% to 12% found just once. Study-wide points: High-frequency TCRs, those above 1 in 1000, stayed the same after DPC sensitization.

The source material was whole blood, sampled in connection with sensitization to the hapten diphenylcyclopropenone (DPC). The receptor's source is a woman aged 45-65 years with alopecia areata. Some clones in this sample may be carry-over from other donors' samples. This chain links TRBV5-1 with TRBJ2-5; D could derive from TRBD1 or TRBD2 (5 bases each). The CDR3 here is CATKELGAHQETQYF. The CDR3 bases are TGCGCCACCAAAGAGCTCGGGGCGCACCAAGAGACCCAGTACTTC.